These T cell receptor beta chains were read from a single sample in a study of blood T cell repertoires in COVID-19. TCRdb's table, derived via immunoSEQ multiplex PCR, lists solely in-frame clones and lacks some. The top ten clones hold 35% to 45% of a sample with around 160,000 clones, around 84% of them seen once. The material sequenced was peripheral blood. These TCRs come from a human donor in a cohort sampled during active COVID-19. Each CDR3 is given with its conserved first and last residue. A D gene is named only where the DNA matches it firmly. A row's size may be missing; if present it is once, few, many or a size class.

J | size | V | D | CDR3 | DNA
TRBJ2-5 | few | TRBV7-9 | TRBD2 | CASSREGLAKETQYF | TGTGCCAGCAGCCGGGAAGGACTAGCGAAAGAGACCCAGTACTTC
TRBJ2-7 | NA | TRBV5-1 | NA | CASSSRADNYEQYF | TGCGCCAGCAGCTCCCGAGCCGACAACTACGAGCAGTACTTC
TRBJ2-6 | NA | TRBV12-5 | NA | CASGTGTGANVLTF | TGTGCTAGTGGCACAGGGACTGGGGCCAACGTCCTGACTTTC
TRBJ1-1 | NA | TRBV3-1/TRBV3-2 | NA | CASSPEANTEAFF | TGTGCCAGCAGCCCAGAAGCGAACACTGAAGCTTTCTTT
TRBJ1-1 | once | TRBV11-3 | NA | CASSLQTGMNTEAFF | TGTGCCAGCAGCCTTCAGACAGGAATGAACACTGAAGCTTTCTTT
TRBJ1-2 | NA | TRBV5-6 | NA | CASSLDSIFYGYTF | TGTGCCAGCAGCTTGGACAGCATTTTCTATGGCTACACCTTC
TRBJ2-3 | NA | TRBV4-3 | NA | CASSQGLGGTDTQYF | TGCGCCAGCAGCCAAGGACTAGGAGGCACAGATACGCAGTATTTT
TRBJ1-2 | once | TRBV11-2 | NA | CASSLEQAGSGYTF | TGTGCCAGCAGCTTAGAACAGGCAGGGTCGGGCTACACCTTC
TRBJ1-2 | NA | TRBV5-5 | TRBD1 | CASRPGTAPYGYTF | TGTGCCAGCAGACCGGGGACAGCGCCCTATGGCTACACCTTC
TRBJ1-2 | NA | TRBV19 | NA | CASSNGVGYTF | TGTGCCAGTAGTAACGGGGTCGGCTACACCTTC
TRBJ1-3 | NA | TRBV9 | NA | CASSVETGNTIYF | TGTGCCAGCAGCGTAGAGACAGGAAACACCATATATTTT
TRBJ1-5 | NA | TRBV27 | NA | CASSPFTRYNQPQHF | TGTGCCAGCAGCCCCTTTACTCGATACAATCAGCCCCAGCATTTT
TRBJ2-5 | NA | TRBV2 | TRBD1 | CASKDRGETQYF | TGTGCCAGCAAAGACAGGGGGGAGACCCAGTACTTC
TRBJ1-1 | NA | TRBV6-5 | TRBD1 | CASSYSNRGNTEAFF | TGTGCCAGCAGTTACTCTAACAGGGGGAACACTGAAGCTTTCTTT
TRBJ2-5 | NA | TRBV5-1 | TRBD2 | CASSPQPSGGARGETQYF | TGCGCCAGCAGCCCCCAACCTAGCGGGGGGGCGAGAGGAGAGACCCAGTACTTC
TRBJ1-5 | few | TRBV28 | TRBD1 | CASSSTGYEPQHF | TGTGCCAGCAGTTCGACAGGGTATGAGCCCCAGCATTTT
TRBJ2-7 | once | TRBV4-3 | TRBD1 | CASSRGTGAGGEQYF | TGCGCCAGCAGCCGTGGGACAGGGGCGGGGGGCGAGCAGTACTTC
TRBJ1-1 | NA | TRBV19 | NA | CASSPPRLNTEAFF | TGTGCCAGTAGCCCCCCTCGTTTGAACACTGAAGCTTTCTTT
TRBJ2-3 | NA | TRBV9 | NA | CASSVGEDTQYF | TGTGCCAGCAGCGTAGGAGAAGATACGCAGTATTTT
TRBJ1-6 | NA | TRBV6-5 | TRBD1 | CASSYSRQGGSPLHF | TGTGCCAGCAGTTACTCGCGGCAGGGGGGTTCACCCCTCCACTTT
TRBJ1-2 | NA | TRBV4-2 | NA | CASSESLVGYTF | TGTGCCAGCAGCGAGTCTTTGGTTGGCTACACCTTC
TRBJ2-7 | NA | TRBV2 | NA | CASSWATPGNYEQYF | TGTGCCAGCAGTTGGGCTACCCCCGGCAACTACGAGCAGTACTTC
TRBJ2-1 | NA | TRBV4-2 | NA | CASSQDRGLIPFF | TGTGCCAGCAGCCAAGACCGGGGGTTAATTCCGTTCTTC
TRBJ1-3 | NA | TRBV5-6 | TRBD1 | CASSLWDRARNTIYF | TGTGCCAGCAGCTTGTGGGACAGGGCCCGAAACACCATATATTTT
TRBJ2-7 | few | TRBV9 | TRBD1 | CASSPRTGSYEQYF | TGTGCCAGCAGCCCGCGGACAGGGAGCTACGAGCAGTACTTC
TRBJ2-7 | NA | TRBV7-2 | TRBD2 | CASSRTSGGYEQYF | TGTGCCAGCAGCAGGACTAGCGGGGGTTACGAGCAGTACTTC
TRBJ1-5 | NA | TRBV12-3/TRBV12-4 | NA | CASSSPGRPQHF | TGTGCCAGCAGTTCCCCTGGGAGGCCCCAGCATTTT
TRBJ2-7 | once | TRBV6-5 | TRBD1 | CASSYSEGTASYEQYF | TGTGCCAGCAGTTACTCCGAAGGGACAGCCTCCTACGAGCAGTACTTC
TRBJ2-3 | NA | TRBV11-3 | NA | CASSLGASRRTDTQYF | TGTGCCAGCAGCTTAGGTGCCAGTAGGAGGACAGATACGCAGTATTTT
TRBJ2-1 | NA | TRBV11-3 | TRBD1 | CASSRGQDYNEQFF | TGTGCCAGCAGTCGTGGACAGGATTACAATGAGCAGTTCTTC
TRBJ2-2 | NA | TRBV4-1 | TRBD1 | CASSQKDRDTGELFF | TGCGCCAGCAGCCAGAAGGACAGGGATACCGGGGAGCTGTTTTTT
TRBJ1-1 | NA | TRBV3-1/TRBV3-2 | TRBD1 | CASTDRGMNTEAFF | TGTGCCAGCACGGACAGGGGAATGAACACTGAAGCTTTCTTT
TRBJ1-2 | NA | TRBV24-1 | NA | CATSEGEGYGYTF | TGTGCCACCAGTGAGGGGGAGGGCTATGGCTACACCTTC
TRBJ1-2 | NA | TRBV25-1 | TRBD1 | CASSEDRGYGYTF | TGTGCCAGCAGTGAGGACAGGGGCTATGGCTACACCTTC
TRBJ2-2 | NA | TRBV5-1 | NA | CASSLVETRRGELFF | TGCGCCAGCAGCTTGGTCGAGACTAGACGCGGGGAGCTGTTTTTT
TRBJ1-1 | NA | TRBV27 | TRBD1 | CASSLRVQGATEAFF | TGTGCCAGCAGTTTAAGGGTACAGGGGGCCACTGAAGCTTTCTTT
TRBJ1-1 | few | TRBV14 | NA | CASSSPTAMNTEAFF | TGTGCCAGCAGCTCCCCGACAGCCATGAACACTGAAGCTTTCTTT
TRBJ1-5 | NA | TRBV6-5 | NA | CASRPRNQGNQPQHF | TGTGCCAGCAGGCCCCGCAACCAGGGAAATCAGCCCCAGCATTTT
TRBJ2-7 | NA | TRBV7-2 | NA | CASRGPGYSSSYEQYF | TGTGCCAGCAGGGGTCCGGGATACTCGAGCTCCTACGAGCAGTACTTC
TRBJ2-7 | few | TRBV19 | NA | CASGLAGVSYEQYF | TGTGCCAGTGGCCTGGCAGGGGTCTCCTACGAGCAGTACTTC
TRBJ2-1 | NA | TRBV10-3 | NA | CAIRGAGHEQFF | TGTGCCATCAGGGGGGCTGGGCATGAGCAGTTCTTC
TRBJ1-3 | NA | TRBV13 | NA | CASSLTSSSTIYF | TGTGCCAGCAGCCTGACAAGCTCCAGCACCATATATTTT
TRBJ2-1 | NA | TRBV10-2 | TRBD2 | CATGAGTSGGSSYNEQFF | TGCGCCACCGGAGCCGGGACTAGCGGGGGGAGCTCCTACAATGAGCAGTTCTTC
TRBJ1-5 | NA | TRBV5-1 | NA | CASSLAGNQPQHF | TGCGCCAGCAGCTTGGCGGGCAATCAGCCCCAGCATTTT
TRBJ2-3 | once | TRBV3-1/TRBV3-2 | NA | CASSGLRTDTQYF | TGTGCCAGCAGTGGACTCCGCACAGATACGCAGTATTTT
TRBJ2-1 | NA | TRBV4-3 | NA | CASSQDIWQDSYNEQFF | TGCGCCAGCAGCCAAGATATATGGCAGGACTCCTACAATGAGCAGTTCTTC
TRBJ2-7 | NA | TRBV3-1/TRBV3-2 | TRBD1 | CASSQSRDRGQYF | TGTGCCAGCAGCCAATCGAGGGACAGGGGGCAGTACTTC
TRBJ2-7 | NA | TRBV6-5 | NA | CASSLVGSEQYF | TGTGCCAGCAGTCTCGTGGGCTCAGAGCAGTACTTC